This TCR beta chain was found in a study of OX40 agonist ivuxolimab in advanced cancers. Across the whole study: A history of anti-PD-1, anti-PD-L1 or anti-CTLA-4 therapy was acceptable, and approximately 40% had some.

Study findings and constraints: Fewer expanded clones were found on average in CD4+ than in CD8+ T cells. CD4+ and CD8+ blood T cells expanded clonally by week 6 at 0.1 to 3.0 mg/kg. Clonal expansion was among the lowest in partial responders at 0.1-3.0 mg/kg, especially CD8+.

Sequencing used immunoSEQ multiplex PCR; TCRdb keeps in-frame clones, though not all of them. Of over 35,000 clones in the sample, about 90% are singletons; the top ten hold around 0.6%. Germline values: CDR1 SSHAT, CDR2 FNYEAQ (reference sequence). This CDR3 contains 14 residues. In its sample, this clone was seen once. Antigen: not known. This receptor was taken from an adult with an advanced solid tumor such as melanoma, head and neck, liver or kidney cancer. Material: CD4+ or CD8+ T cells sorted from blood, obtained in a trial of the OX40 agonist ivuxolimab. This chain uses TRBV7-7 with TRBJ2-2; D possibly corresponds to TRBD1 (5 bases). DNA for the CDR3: TGTGCTAGTTCCAGGGTCCTCATCGGCGGGGAGCTGTTTTTT. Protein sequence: CASSRVLIGGELFF. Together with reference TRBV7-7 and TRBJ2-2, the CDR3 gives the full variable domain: GAGVSQSPRYKVTKRGQDVTLRCDPISSHATLYWYQQALGQGPEFLTYFNYEAQPDKSGLPSDRFSAERPEGSISTLTIQRTEQRDSAMYRCASSRVLIGGELFFGEGSRLTVL.